The present T cell receptor beta chain was sequenced within a study of blood T cell repertoires in COVID-19. The wider study: Samples of COVID-19 (acute and convalescent) were obtained from the United States, Italy and Spain. In each case, the material was cDNA or gDNA derived from T cells, B-cell-depleted T cells, or PBMCs.

Original analysis: Reference gene primer amplification gave nucleated cell count estimates. Clones were sequenced by immunoSEQ multiplex PCR, and TCRdb holds only the in-frame ones, with some missing. V and J calls and clone size are those listed in that table; D and trimming were worked out from the DNA. The data contain under 200,000 clones, 80% to 95% of them singletons. Trimming left V 5 bases short and J 7 bases short, with 5 bases between. This CDR3 comprises 11 residues. Germline V CDR1 and CDR2: SEHNR, FQNEAQ (reference sequence). The chain is built from TRBV7-9 and TRBJ2-2, with unresolved D. Sequencing was carried out using peripheral blood. This sequence was found in a man in his fifties or sixties with acute or convalescent COVID-19. The CDR3 DNA sequence: TGTGCCAGCAGCCGCGGCGGGGAGCTGTTTTTT. Protein sequence: CASSRGGELFF.